This entry lists 15 T cell receptor beta chains sequenced from one sample in a study of T cell responses to AZD1222 COVID-19 vaccine. Libraries were prepared by immunoSEQ multiplex PCR; TCRdb keeps only in-frame clonotypes and omits some of them. Of some 120,000 clones listed, roughly 88% are singletons. The sample here was peripheral blood, taken on day 0 of AZD1222 vaccination. All receptors come from an adult in good health.

V and J are TRBV7-2 and TRBJ1-5, with no clear D. The V gene's germline CDR1 is SGHTA and CDR2 FQGNSA. The V end was cut by 1 base, the J end by 2 bases, with 12 bases between. The CDR3 runs 16 residues. The CDR3 region has the DNA TGTGCCAGCAGCTTAGTGCCAGGAGCAGGCAATCAGCCCCAGCATTTT. Protein: CASSLVPGAGNQPQHF.

The gene calls are TRBV18 and TRBJ1-2; 12 nucleotides agree with TRBD1. Germline V CDR1 and CDR2: KGHSH, LQKENI. After removal of 6 bases from V and 6 bases from J, the junction contained 11 bases not matched to a gene. The CDR3 loop spans 16 amino acids. The CDR3 DNA reads TGTGCCAGCTCCTTTCTACCGGGACAGGGGGCAAATGGCTACACCTTC. Translation: CASSFLPGQGANGYTF.

The chain has TRBV30 and TRBJ1-1, with 10 bases identical to TRBD1. V lost 4 bases and J lost 4; bases outside the gene matches: 12. From germline, CDR1 is GTSNPN and CDR2 SVGIG (reference sequence). This CDR3 spans 16 amino acids. CDR3 sequence: CAWKGTGVFRGTEAFF. The CDR3 DNA reads TGTGCCTGGAAGGGGACAGGGGTTTTTCGCGGCACTGAAGCTTTCTTT.

The V call is TRBV7-6, the J call TRBJ1-1; 8 bases map to TRBD1. This CDR3 spans 18 amino acids. The V and J ends lost 2 bases and 4 bases, in that order; junction bases with no gene match: 15. Germline loops: CDR1 SGHVS, CDR2 FNYEAQ. CDR3 sequence (DNA): TGTGCCAGCAGCTTAAAGGTCAGGGGGCGTTTCGAGAGCACTGAAGCTTTCTTT. Protein product: CASSLKVRGRFESTEAFF.

The CDR3 region has the DNA TGTGCCAGCAGCGCCATTGGGGGTTATAATTCACCCCTCCACTTT. Its protein product is CASSAIGGYNSPLHF. This chain links TRBV6-2 or TRBV6-3 with TRBJ1-6, with a weak D call TRBD1 (5 bases). Germline loops: CDR1 MNHEY, CDR2 SVGEGT. V was shortened by 6 bases and J by 4 bases, with 13 bases between the two germline ends. CDR3 size: 15 residues.

The chain couples TRBV9 to TRBJ2-2; TRBD1 might be the D (6 bases). The CDR3 runs 16 residues. The V gene lost 0 bases and the J gene lost 2 bases, with 11 bases spanning the gap. Germline V gene sequence: CDR1 SGDLS, CDR2 YYNGEE. The CDR3 spells CASSVADRPNTGELFF. The CDR3 nucleotides are TGTGCCAGCAGCGTAGCAGACAGGCCAAACACCGGGGAGCTGTTTTTT. The variable domain in full, with the rest retrieved from reference TRBV9 and TRBJ2-2, is DSGVTQTPKHLITATGQRVTLRCSPRSGDLSVYWYQQSLDQGLQFLIQYYNGEERAKGNILERFSAQQFPDLHSELNLSSLELGDSALYFCASSVADRPNTGELFFGEGSRLTVL.

CDR3 bases: TGTGCCAGCAGATCTGGGCGGGGGGCCCACAATGAGCAGTTCTTC. Amino acid sequence: CASRSGRGAHNEQFF. The chain couples TRBV5-6 to TRBJ2-1, with TRBD2 matching over 8 bases. The CDR3 is made up of 15 amino acids. The germline V gene encodes CDR1 SGHDT and CDR2 YYEEEE. The J segment lost 5 bases and the V segment lost 5 bases, leaving 9 bases of the junction unmatched.

V usage is TRBV18 and J usage is TRBJ2-5; possible D gene TRBD1, 6 bases. The CDR3 is 13 residues long. Trimming shortened V by 6 bases and J by 4 bases, and 12 bases separated the two germline ends. Germline values: CDR1 KGHSH, CDR2 LQKENI. Written as DNA, the CDR3 is TGTGCCAGCTCGAAGGGACACGCAGAGACCCAGTACTTC. It codes for CASSKGHAETQYF.

A single count supports this clone. The V gene is TRBV5-1, the J gene TRBJ2-1; 13 nucleotides agree with TRBD2. The CDR3 covers 15 residues. Germline V gene data show CDR1 as SGHRS and CDR2 as YFSETQ. Trimming cost V 4 bases and J 12 bases; bases outside gene matches: 10. The chain's CDR3 is CASSTGLAGLEVQFF. CDR3 DNA: TGCGCCAGCAGCACGGGACTAGCGGGACTAGAGGTGCAGTTCTTC.

The chain has TRBV7-8 and TRBJ2-3; weak D call: TRBD2 (6 bases). V lost 6 bases and J 6 bases, leaving 13 bases between the germline ends. The CDR3 has 13 residues. Germline V lookup: CDR1 SGHVS, CDR2 FQNEAQ. CDR3 residues: CASRSGRGDTQYF. The CDR3 region has the DNA TGTGCCAGCAGATCGGGTCGGGGGGATACGCAGTATTTT.

The chain carries TRBV6-2 or TRBV6-3 and TRBJ1-5; D unclear. CDR1 and CDR2 from the germline V gene are MNHEY and SVGEGT. Trimming shortened V by 5 bases and J by 0 bases, and 8 bases separated the two germline ends. CDR3 length equals 14 residues. The CDR3 loop is CASSDPYSNQPQHF. The CDR3 DNA is TGTGCCAGCAGTGACCCGTATAGCAATCAGCCCCAGCATTTT.

The chain employs TRBV30 and TRBJ2-7, with 8 bases fitting TRBD1. V gave up 2 bases and J gave up 9 bases; unmatched junction bases: 12. The CDR3 has 14 amino acids. CDR1 and CDR2 (germline): GTSNPN, SVGIG (reference sequence). CDR3 bases: TGTGCCTGGAGTCCGGGCAGGGGGCGACTTGGGCAGTACTTC. This sequence encodes CAWSPGRGRLGQYF.

The chain joins TRBV3-1 (or the pseudogene TRBV3-2) to TRBJ1-6, with 7 positions matching TRBD1. CDR1 and CDR2 (germline): LGHDT, YNNKEL (reference sequence). V trimming: 4 bases; J trimming: 8 bases; junction bases outside the gene matches: 20. The CDR3 has 19 residues. The CDR3 bases are TGTGCCAGCAGCCCACGTCATAGGGTAAGGGGGCGCTTTGATTCACCCCTCCACTTT. Translated, it gives CASSPRHRVRGRFDSPLHF.

CDR3 sequence reads: CASSYRIGETQYF. In DNA form, the CDR3 reads TGTGCCAGCTCCTATAGGATAGGAGAGACCCAGTACTTC. The chain uses TRBV18 and TRBJ2-5; no clear D. Germline loops: CDR1 KGHSH, CDR2 LQKENI. CDR3 length equals 13 residues. The ends were cut back, 6 bases at V and 4 bases at J, with 12 bases in the middle. The full variable domain, with the rest looked up from reference TRBV18 and TRBJ2-5, is NAGVMQNPRHLVRRRGQEARLRCSPMKGHSHVYWYRQLPEEGLKFMVYLQKENIIDESGMPKERFSAEFPKEGPSILRIQQVVRGDSAAYFCASSYRIGETQYFGPGTRLLVL.

The sample holds a few counts of this clone. The J gene is TRBJ1-2, the V gene TRBV5-4; TRBD1 agrees at 7 bases. J lost 8 bases, V lost 2 bases, and 9 bases had no gene match. Germline CDR1 and CDR2: SGHNT and YYREEE (reference sequence). CDR3 length: 14 residues. The CDR3 here is CASSFRQGQGGYTF. The CDR3, as DNA: TGTGCCAGCAGCTTTAGACAGGGCCAGGGCGGCTACACCTTC.